The 30 T cell receptor beta chains below were found in one sample sequenced in a study of T cells in Graves' hyperthyroidism and ophthalmopathy. RNA transcripts were the template for amplifying TCR beta CDR3 regions. The HTBI primer set served for first-round RT-PCR of the TCR CDR3. TCRdb independently ran MiXCR on the multiplex PCR reads; one entry per CDR3 protein. Here the sample spans 500,000 to 600,000 distinct CDR3 sequences, 15% to 20% being singletons. The sample comprised blood. These receptors all stem from a middle-aged man with Graves' ophthalmopathy.

The V and J genes are TRBV28 and TRBJ2-7, with 7 bases that match TRBD2. The CDR3 totals 14 residues. Germline CDR1 reads MDHEN; CDR2 reads SYDVKM. V gave up 5 bases and J gave up 1 base; unmatched junction bases: 5. The CDR3 protein is CASSPTSESYEQYF. The DNA for the CDR3 is TGTGCCAGCAGTCCCACTAGCGAATCCTACGAGCAGTACTTC.

Written as DNA, the CDR3 is TGCAGTGCAACGGAGTGGGGTGTGGGCAATCAGCCCCAGCATTTT. Translated, it gives CSATEWGVGNQPQHF. The chain joins TRBV20-1 to TRBJ1-5; unclear D gene. The CDR3 sequence is 15 residues long. V was shortened by 6 bases and J by 2 bases, with 17 bases between the two germline ends. Germline CDR1 reads DFQATT; CDR2 reads SNEGSKA (reference sequence).

This clonotype was observed a handful of times. The chain uses TRBV29-1 and TRBJ2-3; possible D gene TRBD1, 5 bases. Trimming pared 3 bases from V and 6 bases from J, leaving 13 bases between. Germline CDR1 SQVTM, CDR2 ANQGSEA. The CDR3 length is 13 residues. The CDR3 is CSVEVGAADTQYF. In DNA, the CDR3 is TGCAGCGTTGAGGTAGGGGCTGCGGATACGCAGTATTTT.

In this sample, this clonotype turned up many times. The chain combines TRBV27 with TRBJ2-2; D is uncertain. The CDR3 runs to 14 residues. V lost 2 bases and J lost 1, with 5 bases in between. Germline V CDR1 and CDR2: MNHEY, SMNVEV (reference sequence). CDR3 DNA: TGTGCCAGCAGTTTAGGGGAGAACACCGGGGAGCTGTTTTTT. Translated, it gives CASSLGENTGELFF.

This clonotype was picked up many times. The chain uses TRBV27 and TRBJ2-7; 7 bases are a match to TRBD1. Germline V gene lookup returns CDR1 MNHEY and CDR2 SMNVEV (reference sequence). This CDR3 region has 14 residues. V was pared by 1 base and J by 3 bases, with 3 bases of the junction left unmatched. CDR3 sequence: CASSLYPGGYEQYF. In DNA form, the CDR3 reads TGTGCCAGCAGTTTATATCCAGGGGGCTACGAGCAGTACTTC.

This clonotype occurred a few times. This chain connects TRBV5-1 to TRBJ2-3; D unresolved. CDR1 SGHRS and CDR2 YFSETQ come from the germline V gene. V was clipped by 0 bases and J by 6 bases, with 11 bases between them. This CDR3 contains 14 residues. In DNA form, the CDR3 reads TGCGCCAGCAGCTTGGGTCCCTCGTCGGATACGCAGTATTTT. Amino acid sequence: CASSLGPSSDTQYF.

This clonotype was recorded a few times. The J gene is TRBJ1-5, the V gene TRBV5-1; maybe TRBD1 (5 bases). V shed 4 bases and J shed 1 base, with 12 bases lying between them. The germline V gene encodes CDR1 SGHRS and CDR2 YFSETQ. The CDR3 is 15 amino acids. The CDR3 sequence: CASSRGEGSNQPQHF. The DNA for the CDR3 is TGCGCCAGCAGCAGAGGGGAGGGGAGCAATCAGCCCCAGCATTTT.

There are many counts of this clonotype. V is TRBV5-1 and J is TRBJ2-1; D gene ambiguous. The V gene lost 0 bases and the J gene lost 7 bases, with 11 bases spanning the gap. Germline values: CDR1 SGHRS, CDR2 YFSETQ. The CDR3 has 14 amino acids. This CDR3 is CASSLDSVENEQFF. Here the CDR3 DNA reads TGCGCCAGCAGCTTGGATTCCGTTGAAAATGAGCAGTTCTTC.

Many counts were recorded for this clonotype. This chain joins TRBV20-1 and TRBJ2-7; no clear D gene. Germline CDR1 and CDR2: DFQATT and SNEGSKA (reference sequence). Trimming took off 2 bases at V and 3 bases at J, with 8 bases between the two ends. The CDR3 is 12 amino acids. The CDR3: CSARSRYYEQYF. DNA for the CDR3: TGCAGTGCTAGATCCCGATACTACGAGCAGTACTTC.

The CDR3 spells CASSSGTSGKTQYF. For the CDR3, the DNA is TGTGCCAGCAGCTCCGGGACTAGCGGAAAGACCCAGTACTTC. The chain is built from TRBV7-3 and TRBJ2-5, with TRBD2 matching over 11 bases. The V gene end was trimmed by 4 bases and the J gene end by 6 bases; junction bases not matched to a gene: 4. The CDR3 consists of 14 residues. Germline CDR1 SGHTA, CDR2 FQGTGA.

The CDR3 loop is CASSLDLGGQGYEQYF. CDR3 in DNA: TGTGCCAGCAGCTTAGATTTAGGGGGACAAGGTTACGAGCAGTACTTC. This sequence joins TRBV11-2 and TRBJ2-7, with a weak D call TRBD1 (6 bases). CDR1 is SGHAT, CDR2 FQNNGV, per germline. V lost 0 bases to trimming and J lost 4 bases, with 16 bases between them. This CDR3 has 16 amino acids.

The chain carries TRBV12-3 or TRBV12-4 and TRBJ1-2; TRBD1 agrees at 7 bases. With 7 bases clipped from V and 5 bases from J, the junction kept 10 bases outside the gene matches. This CDR3 has 14 amino acids. The CDR3 sequence: CASTADRDFYGYTF. CDR3 nucleotide sequence: TGTGCCAGCACCGCTGACAGGGACTTTTATGGCTACACCTTC.

A remark on this clonotype: Without the conserved terminal phenylalanine or tryptophan, this CDR3 likely stems from a read error. This chain connects TRBV7-9 to TRBJ2-7, with D perhaps TRBD1 (6 bases). Germline V gives CDR1 SEHNR, CDR2 FQNEAQ (reference sequence). V lost 4 bases and J lost 1, with 8 bases in between. The CDR3 is 13 amino acids. The CDR3 sequence: CASSSTGSYEQYL. The CDR3 DNA reads as TGTGCCAGCAGCTCGACAGGTTCCTACGAGCAGTACCTC.

The chain links TRBV27 to TRBJ2-7; 8 bases are shared with TRBD2. The CDR3 sequence is 14 residues long. J gave up 3 bases and V 11 bases, and 12 bases lay outside the gene matches. CDR1 and CDR2 from the germline V gene are MNHEY and SMNVEV (reference sequence). The CDR3 region has the DNA TGTGCCTGCTCGAAAACGGGAGGGATCTACGAGCAGTACTTC. Protein: CACSKTGGIYEQYF.

This clonotype was picked up a small number of times. The chain employs TRBV19 and TRBJ1-1; D gene ambiguous. CDR1 is LNHDA and CDR2 is SQIVND in the germline V gene (reference sequence). The CDR3 loop spans 20 amino acids. Trimming stripped 0 bases from V and 5 bases from J, with 28 bases between. CDR3 residues: CASSIDGVARGTALYTEAFF. For the CDR3, the DNA is TGTGCCAGTAGTATAGATGGGGTCGCTCGTGGAACAGCCTTGTATACTGAAGCTTTCTTT. Complete variable domain (other parts from reference TRBV19 and TRBJ1-1): DGGITQSPKYLFRKEGQNVTLSCEQNLNHDAMYWYRQDPGQGLRLIYYSQIVNDFQKGDIAEGYSVSREKKESFPLTVTSAQKNPTAFYLCASSIDGVARGTALYTEAFFGQGTRLTVV.

The table lists this clonotype with many counts. The chain links TRBV12-3 or TRBV12-4 to TRBJ2-1; the match to TRBD2 covers 11 bases. Germline trimming cut 5 bases from V and 5 bases from J; bases unmatched to any gene: 8. This CDR3 comprises 16 residues. CDR3 nucleotide sequence: TGTGCCAGCAGTCCATCGGGACTAGCGGCCCACAATGAGCAGTTCTTC. This translates into CASSPSGLAAHNEQFF.

This clonotype occurred a few times. The rearrangement uses TRBV28 and TRBJ1-1; maybe TRBD1 (5 bases). Deletions cut 1 base from V and 6 bases from J, with 9 bases between. There are 13 residues in the CDR3. Germline loops: CDR1 MDHEN, CDR2 SYDVKM. The CDR3 reads CASSLSGGSEAFF. DNA of the CDR3: TGTGCCAGCAGTTTATCGGGGGGGTCTGAAGCTTTCTTT.

The rearrangement uses TRBV19 and TRBJ2-6; 7 bases align to TRBD2. The V and J ends lost 2 bases and 4 bases, in that order; junction bases with no gene match: 14. Germline values: CDR1 LNHDA, CDR2 SQIVND (reference sequence). This CDR3 is 19 amino acids long. The CDR3 DNA sequence: TGTGCCAGTAGTATAAGATGGACTAGTTTCGGGTCGGGGGCCAACGTCCTGACTTTC. Protein product: CASSIRWTSFGSGANVLTF.

The chain combines TRBV6-1 with TRBJ2-2; 8 bases line up with TRBD1. Germline loops: CDR1 MNHNS, CDR2 SASEGT. The CDR3 runs 16 residues. With V trimmed by 6 bases and J by 0 bases, 6 bases remained unmatched. The CDR3 DNA follows: TGTGCCAGCAGAGGACAGGGCACCTCGAACACCGGGGAGCTGTTTTTT. Translated, it gives CASRGQGTSNTGELFF.

There are a few counts of this clonotype. The chain employs TRBV27 and TRBJ1-1; D uncertain. The CDR3 length is 12 residues. V was shortened by 6 bases and J by 9 bases, with 14 bases between the two germline ends. The germline gives CDR1 MNHEY, CDR2 SMNVEV (reference sequence). In DNA form, the CDR3 reads TGTGCCAGCAGCCCCGGGTCGCGGAAAGCTTTCTTT. Protein sequence: CASSPGSRKAFF.

This clonotype showed up many times. This rearrangement joins TRBV2 to TRBJ2-1; 11 positions match TRBD2. Trimming cost V 10 bases and J 8 bases; bases outside gene matches: 10. Germline V lookup: CDR1 SNHLY, CDR2 FYNNEI. The CDR3 loop spans 14 amino acids. The CDR3 bases are TGTGCCATTCCGCGGGGACTAGCGGTCGATGAGCAGTTCTTC. It translates to CAIPRGLAVDEQFF.

Many counts were recorded for this clonotype. The chain recombines TRBV4-1 with TRBJ1-5; D unresolved. The ends were cut back, 4 bases at V and 1 base at J, with 11 bases in the middle. CDR1 is MGHRA and CDR2 is YSYEKL in the germline V gene. CDR3 size: 15 residues. CDR3 sequence (DNA): TGCGCCAGCAGCCCATTCGGAATGAGCAATCAGCCCCAGCATTTT. Translation gives CASSPFGMSNQPQHF.

The table lists this clonotype with a few counts. This chain joins TRBV6-1 and TRBJ2-7; D could derive from TRBD1 or TRBD2 (7 bases each). This CDR3 has 13 residues. Trimming left V 11 bases short and J 5 bases short, with 19 bases between. Looked up from germline, CDR1 is MNHNS and CDR2 is SASEGT. CDR3 DNA: TGTGCCGGGGGGGCGGACAGGTTGGACGAGCAGTACTTC. Translated: CAGGADRLDEQYF.

There are many counts of this clonotype. The rearrangement uses TRBV2 and TRBJ2-1, with 10 bases lining up with TRBD2. The CDR3 contains 15 residues. V was pared by 3 bases and J by 13 bases, with 12 bases of the junction left unmatched. Looked up from germline, CDR1 is SNHLY and CDR2 is FYNNEI. The CDR3 DNA follows: TGTGCCAGCAGTGAGGGGCTAGCGGGAGAGGGTGACCAGTTCTTC. Its translation: CASSEGLAGEGDQFF.

This clonotype was observed a few times. V usage is TRBV20-1 and J usage is TRBJ2-7, with 10 bases lining up with TRBD2. CDR3 length equals 15 residues. J gave up 0 bases and V 3 bases, and 5 bases lay outside the gene matches. CDR1 and CDR2 (germline): DFQATT, SNEGSKA (reference sequence). CDR3 bases: TGCAGTGCTAGTCCCCCTAGCGGGAGCTCCTACGAGCAGTACTTC. This gives the protein CSASPPSGSSYEQYF.

The chain couples TRBV27 to TRBJ2-6, with D perhaps TRBD2 (6 bases). Germline assignment: CDR1 MNHEY and CDR2 SMNVEV (reference sequence). Trimming shortened V by 5 bases and J by 4 bases, and 12 bases separated the two germline ends. This CDR3 comprises 15 residues. The CDR3 DNA reads TGTGCCAGCAGTCCCCGTCGGGAGGGGGCCAACGTCCTGACTTTC. Residues: CASSPRREGANVLTF.

In its sample, this clonotype was seen many times. V gene TRBV12-5 combines with J gene TRBJ2-1; a weak D match, TRBD2 (6 bases). CDR3 length: 13 residues. Per the germline V gene, CDR1 is LGHNT and CDR2 is FRNRAP. The V gene lost 7 bases and the J gene lost 7 bases, with 14 bases spanning the gap. As DNA, the CDR3 is TGTGCTAGTGCCGCAGGAGGGGTTAATGAGCAGTTCTTC. Its protein is CASAAGGVNEQFF. The full variable domain, rest sourced from reference TRBV12-5 and TRBJ2-1, is DARVTQTPRHKVTEMGQEVTMRCQPILGHNTVFWYRQTMMQGLELLAYFRNRAPLDDSGMPKDRFSAEMPDATLATLKIQPSEPRDSAVYFCASAAGGVNEQFFGPGTRLTVL.

This clonotype was counted at least ten times. J is TRBJ2-1 and V is TRBV9; a weak D match, TRBD2 (5 bases). The CDR3 sequence is 15 residues long. Germline V gene lookup returns CDR1 SGDLS and CDR2 YYNGEE. With 4 bases removed from V and 9 bases from J, the gap between germline ends came to 20 bases. DNA of the CDR3: TGTGCCAGCAGCCCCAGTGGGAGCGGCCTAGCTGAGCAGTTCTTC. This codes for CASSPSGSGLAEQFF.

The rearrangement joins TRBV24-1 to TRBJ2-2, with TRBD2 as a possible D gene (6 bases). CDR3 length: 14 amino acids. Trimming pared 2 bases from V and 7 bases from J, leaving 10 bases between. The germline CDR1 and CDR2 sequences are KGHDR and SFDVKD. The CDR3: CATSDSGVIGELFF. CDR3 DNA: TGTGCCACCAGTGATTCGGGGGTTATCGGGGAGCTGTTTTTT.

With regard to this clonotype: A much bigger clone sits one base away, suggesting this may be a read error. V gene TRBV2 combines with J gene TRBJ2-3; D gene ambiguous. Germline lookup yields CDR1 SNHLY and CDR2 FYNNEI. The CDR3 consists of 11 residues. The V and J ends lost 11 bases and 3 bases respectively, with 9 bases between them. CDR3 nucleotides: TGTGCCGGCATAGCTACAGATACGCAGTATTTT. It specifies CAGIATDTQYF.